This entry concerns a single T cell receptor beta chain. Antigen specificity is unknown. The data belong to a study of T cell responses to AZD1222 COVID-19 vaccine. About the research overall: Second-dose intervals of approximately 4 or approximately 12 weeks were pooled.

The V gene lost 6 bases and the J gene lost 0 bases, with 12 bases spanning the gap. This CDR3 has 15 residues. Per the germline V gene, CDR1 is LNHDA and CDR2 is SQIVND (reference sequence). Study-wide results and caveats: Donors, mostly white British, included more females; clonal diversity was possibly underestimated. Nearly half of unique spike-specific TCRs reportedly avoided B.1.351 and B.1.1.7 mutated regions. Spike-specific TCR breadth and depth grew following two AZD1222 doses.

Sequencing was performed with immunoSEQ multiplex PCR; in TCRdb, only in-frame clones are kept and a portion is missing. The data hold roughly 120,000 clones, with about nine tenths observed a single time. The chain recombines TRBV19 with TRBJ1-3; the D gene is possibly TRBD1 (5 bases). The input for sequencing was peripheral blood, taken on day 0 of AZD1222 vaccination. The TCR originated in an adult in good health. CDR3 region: CASRSPGYSGNTIYF. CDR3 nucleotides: TGTGCCAGTAGGAGTCCAGGGTACTCTGGAAACACCATATATTTT.